Described below is a single TCR beta chain sequence and its context. The antigen it recognizes is unknown. No base-level quality is on record; no much larger clone is a single base apart. Library preparation employed the immunoSEQ multiplex PCR assay. Each sample had 10^5 or so TCR templates assayed by the deep sequencing platform. Genomic DNA extracted from sorted T cells was used for TCRbeta CDR3 sequencing. The authors processed their data as follows. Clonal analysis of TCRbeta CDR3 data was done in the R programming language. Comparing unstimulated samples against CFSE-low samples taken after the reaction was how alloreactive CD4+ and CD8+ clones were defined. Regulatory or non-regulatory origin of alloreactive CD4+ clones was assigned by matching sequences to the sorted unstimulated Treg and non-Treg repertoires. TCRdb obtained this table from immuneACCESS and retained in-frame rearrangements with V and J assigned. These tables miss some clones; where compared with another copy, unresolved V genes account for less than half of the shortfall, and the remainder is unexplained. Clone size and the V and J calls come from that table; the DNA yielded D and trimming. This sample has fewer than 15,000 clones in its table, and less than 50% of those were observed once. The ten largest clones take up 7.8% of the sample.

This entry belongs to a study of siplizumab effects on memory and regulatory T cells (dated by TCRdb to between 2017 and 2020). In terms of the full investigation: Across about eight responder-stimulator pairs, mixed lymphocyte reactions were run as pairs, about 1 with siplizumab at approximately 1 ug/mL and about 1 without drug. The study examined how the anti-CD2 antibody siplizumab affects alloreactive T-cell subsets in allogeneic mixed lymphocyte reactions built from human PBMCs.

For approximately six days, cells in the mixed lymphocyte reaction were kept in coculture at 37 degrees C. Responder PBMCs were labelled with CFSE, stimulator PBMCs were labelled with Violet Dye, and the two were mixed at a 1:1 ratio. TCRbeta CDR3 sequencing was performed on sorted unstimulated T cells and on proliferating T cells recovered from mixed lymphocyte reactions. Fresh whole blood from more than 9 HLA-typed healthy donors served as the source for isolating PBMCs. After the mixed lymphocyte reaction, proliferating CFSE-low responder T cells were FACS-sorted for TCR sequencing. Findings and caveats that apply to the study as a whole: Because sequences at frequencies below about 10^-5 were poorly captured, only a minor fraction of alloreactive clones could be mapped back to unstimulated subsets. Among mappable alloreactive CD4+ clones, an average Treg-derived fraction of 68.8% was observed with siplizumab, compared with more than 25% in control reactions. Roughly 80-97% of proliferating CD4+ or CD8+ clones could not be assigned a naive or memory phenotype. Siplizumab significantly reduced the cumulative frequency of alloreactive sequences traceable to unstimulated CD4+ memory T cells. The suppressive function of proliferating Tregs from siplizumab cultures was not functionally confirmed. Compared with memory T cells, unstimulated naive T cells appeared more diverse, and naive cells seemed to make a substantial contribution to the alloresponse.

The sequence was collected from a human donor in good health; the cells came from an allogeneic mixed lymphocyte reaction. Some clones in this sample may be carry-over from other donors' samples. Material for sequencing was CFSE-low (dividing) CD4+ T cells sorted from an allogeneic mixed lymphocyte reaction.

The DNA sequence is TGTGCCAGCAGCCCCCCCGGGACAGGGGCCGGGGAGCTGTTTTTT. Its protein is CASSPPGTGAGELFF. The V and J genes are TRBV28 and TRBJ2-2, and 10 bases in between align with TRBD1. V and J are trimmed by 6 bases and 6 bases, and the gene matches miss 7 bases of the junction. CDR1 and CDR2 are drawn from the germline V gene: MDHEN, SYDVKM. The CDR3 sequence holds 15 residues, the cysteine and phenylalanine included. CDR3 DNA only is kept here, 45 bases in frame from base 1.